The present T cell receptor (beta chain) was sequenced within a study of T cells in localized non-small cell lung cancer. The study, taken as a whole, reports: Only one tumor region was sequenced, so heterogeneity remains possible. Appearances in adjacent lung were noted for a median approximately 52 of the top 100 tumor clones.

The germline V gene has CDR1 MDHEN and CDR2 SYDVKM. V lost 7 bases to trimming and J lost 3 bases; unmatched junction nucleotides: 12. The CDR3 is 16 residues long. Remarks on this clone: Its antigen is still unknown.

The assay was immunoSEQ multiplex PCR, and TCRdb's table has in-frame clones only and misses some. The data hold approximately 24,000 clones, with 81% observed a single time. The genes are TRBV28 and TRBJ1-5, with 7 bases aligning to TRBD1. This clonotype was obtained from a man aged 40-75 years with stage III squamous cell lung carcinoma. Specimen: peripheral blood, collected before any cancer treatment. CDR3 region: CASTDRDSAFNQPQHF. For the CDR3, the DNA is TGTGCCAGCACCGACCGGGACAGTGCTTTCAATCAGCCCCAGCATTTT.